The 20 T cell receptor beta chains in this list originate from one sample, sequenced in a study of T cell changes during pregnancy in multiple sclerosis. Data came from immunoSEQ multiplex PCR; TCRdb stores just in-frame clones and leaves some out. The table lists tens of thousands of clones, over 80% of them singletons. Specimen: CD4+ T cells from peripheral blood mononuclear cells, collected before pregnancy. These receptors all stem from a female donor with multiple sclerosis, enrolled in a pregnancy study.

The rearrangement links TRBV28 to TRBJ2-3; D gene unclear. CDR1 and CDR2 (germline): MDHEN, SYDVKM. Trimming cost V 1 base and J 2 bases, with 7 bases left between them. The CDR3 has 14 residues. The CDR3 here is CASSLFGPTDTQYF. The CDR3 nucleotides are TGTGCCAGCAGTTTATTTGGGCCCACAGATACGCAGTATTTT.

The chain recombines TRBV2 with TRBJ1-5, with D perhaps TRBD1 (6 bases). CDR1 and CDR2 from the germline V gene are SNHLY and FYNNEI. V was trimmed by 9 bases and J by 0 bases, leaving 15 bases between them. This CDR3 comprises 15 residues. In DNA, the CDR3 is TGTGCCAGTAGGCAGGGGCAATATAGCAATCAGCCCCAGCATTTT. Residues: CASRQGQYSNQPQHF.

The rearrangement uses TRBV5-1 and TRBJ1-1; 7 bases agree with TRBD1. The CDR3 runs 14 residues. The V gene's germline CDR1 is SGHRS and CDR2 YFSETQ. Unmatched junction bases numbered 4, after V lost 3 bases and J lost 2 bases. CDR3 residues: CASSWGQTNTEAFF. CDR3 nucleotide sequence: TGCGCCAGCAGCTGGGGACAGACTAACACTGAAGCTTTCTTT.

The rearrangement uses TRBV11-3 and TRBJ2-7; 7 nucleotides match TRBD1. V was pared by 0 bases and J by 3 bases, with 5 bases of the junction left unmatched. CDR1 and CDR2 from the germline V gene are SGHNT and YENEEA. CDR3 length equals 15 residues. As DNA, the CDR3 is TGTGCCAGCAGCTTAGATTGGGGACAGAACTACGAGCAGTACTTC. Protein sequence: CASSLDWGQNYEQYF.

The V and J genes are TRBV27 and TRBJ1-5; 11 positions match TRBD1. V lost 2 bases, J lost 5 bases, and 8 bases stayed unmatched. The length of the CDR3 is 17 residues. Germline-derived CDR1 and CDR2 are MNHEY and SMNVEV (reference sequence). The CDR3 reads CASSLRGGQGGHQPQHF. The CDR3 nucleotides read TGTGCCAGCAGTTTAAGAGGGGGACAGGGGGGCCATCAGCCCCAGCATTTT.

This chain links TRBV7-6 with TRBJ2-5, with 9 bases aligning to TRBD1. Trimming cost V 1 base and J 6 bases; bases outside gene matches: 12. Germline values: CDR1 SGHVS, CDR2 FNYEAQ. This CDR3 is built from 17 residues. CDR3 coding DNA: TGTGCCAGCAGCTTAGATCTCCGACAGGGGGTCTTGAAGACCCAGTACTTC. It yields the protein CASSLDLRQGVLKTQYF.

DNA of the CDR3: TGTGCCAGCAGTGAAGCGTCAGGAACTAACTATGGCTACACCTTC. Translated, it gives CASSEASGTNYGYTF. The chain combines TRBV6-1 with TRBJ1-2; D uncertain. This CDR3 is built from 15 residues. Trimming pared 0 bases from V and 0 bases from J, leaving 8 bases between. Per the germline V gene, CDR1 is MNHNS and CDR2 is SASEGT.

This chain joins TRBV7-9 and TRBJ1-1; D remains ambiguous. The V and J ends lost 0 bases and 7 bases respectively, with 12 bases between them. Germline V gene data show CDR1 as SEHNR and CDR2 as FQNEAQ (reference sequence). CDR3 size: 14 residues. DNA of the CDR3: TGTGCCAGCAGCTTAGCGGTCACAAGAGGTGAAGCTTTCTTT. It codes for CASSLAVTRGEAFF.

The V call is TRBV5-1, the J call TRBJ2-5, with 10 positions matching TRBD2. J lost 4 bases, V lost 1 base, and 1 base had no gene match. Per germline, CDR1 SGHRS and CDR2 YFSETQ. This CDR3 is built from 14 residues. CDR3 amino acids: CASSLSGGGETQYF. The CDR3 DNA follows: TGCGCCAGCAGCTTGAGCGGGGGGGGAGAGACCCAGTACTTC.

The chain employs TRBV15 and TRBJ2-6; tentative D call: TRBD1 (5 bases). The CDR3 is 17 residues long. Germline CDR1 and CDR2: LNHNV and YYDKDF (reference sequence). Trimming removed 0 bases at V and 1 base at J, with 10 bases between. CDR3 residues: CATSRDQGLSGANVLTF. Written as DNA, the CDR3 is TGTGCCACCAGCAGAGATCAGGGTCTTTCTGGGGCCAACGTCCTGACTTTC.

The rearrangement joins TRBV28 to TRBJ1-3; D ambiguous. The CDR3 spans 11 residues. Germline CDR1 reads MDHEN; CDR2 reads SYDVKM. V lost 6 bases to trimming and J lost 10 bases, with 10 bases between them. CDR3 residues: CASSIIGTIYF. Written as DNA, the CDR3 is TGTGCCAGCAGCATTATCGGGACCATATATTTT.

This rearrangement joins TRBV28 to TRBJ1-1; no clear D. Germline assignment: CDR1 MDHEN and CDR2 SYDVKM. Trimming took off 6 bases at V and 8 bases at J, with 13 bases between the two ends. The CDR3 runs to 12 residues. In DNA form, the CDR3 reads TGTGCCAGCAGCCCCGAACTCCCCGAAGCTTTCTTT. Amino acids: CASSPELPEAFF.

The chain recombines TRBV30 with TRBJ1-2; 10 nucleotides align to TRBD1. The CDR3 extends over 11 amino acids. Per the germline V gene, CDR1 is GTSNPN and CDR2 is SVGIG (reference sequence). After removal of 8 bases from V and 6 bases from J, the junction contained 3 bases not matched to a gene. CDR3 sequence reads: CAQGQGNGYTF. Here the CDR3 DNA reads TGTGCCCAGGGACAGGGGAATGGCTACACCTTC.

The chain has TRBV9 and TRBJ1-1, with D unresolved. The CDR3 runs to 13 residues. The germline CDR1 and CDR2 sequences are SGDLS and YYNGEE. The V end was cut by 0 bases, the J end by 7 bases, with 10 bases between. Here the CDR3 reads CASSVVSVGEAFF. Here the CDR3 DNA reads TGTGCCAGCAGCGTAGTCTCGGTCGGTGAAGCTTTCTTT. The variable domain in full, completed from reference TRBV9 and TRBJ1-1, reads DSGVTQTPKHLITATGQRVTLRCSPRSGDLSVYWYQQSLDQGLQFLIQYYNGEERAKGNILERFSAQQFPDLHSELNLSSLELGDSALYFCASSVVSVGEAFFGQGTRLTVV.

The V call is TRBV5-4, the J call TRBJ2-3; 11 nucleotides agree with TRBD2. CDR1 and CDR2 from the germline V gene are SGHNT and YYREEE (reference sequence). The CDR3 totals 16 residues. Germline trimming cut 2 bases from V and 3 bases from J; bases unmatched to any gene: 5. In DNA, the CDR3 is TGTGCCAGCAGCTTAACTAGCGGGAGAAGGACAGATACGCAGTATTTT. Its protein is CASSLTSGRRTDTQYF.

This chain links TRBV5-6 with TRBJ1-3; D uncertain. The CDR3 has 15 residues. Germline CDR1 SGHDT, CDR2 YYEEEE. The V end was cut by 4 bases, the J end by 0 bases, with 11 bases between. CDR3: CASSEPMSSGNTIYF. CDR3 DNA sequence: TGTGCCAGCAGCGAACCGATGAGCTCTGGAAACACCATATATTTT.

The chain couples TRBV5-5 to TRBJ2-3, with 8 bases that match TRBD2. V lost 4 bases and J lost 2; bases outside the gene matches: 6. The V gene's germline CDR1 is SGHKS and CDR2 YYEKEE (reference sequence). This CDR3 has 15 amino acids. The CDR3 nucleotides read TGTGCCAGCAGCCAAGGGACTAGAGCCACAGATACGCAGTATTTT. Residues: CASSQGTRATDTQYF.

The chain carries TRBV6-5 and TRBJ2-3, with 13 bases matching TRBD2. The V gene's germline CDR1 is MNHEY and CDR2 SVGAGI. The CDR3 is 15 residues long. V shed 6 bases and J 7 bases; nucleotides not matched to a gene: 7. CDR3: CASRQTGTSGNTQYF. The CDR3 nucleotides read TGTGCCAGCAGGCAGACCGGGACTAGCGGGAATACGCAGTATTTT.

V and J are TRBV5-1 and TRBJ2-3, with 7 bases matching TRBD1. The CDR3 has 18 amino acids. V dropped 0 bases and J dropped 1; count of bases not matched to a gene: 11. CDR1 is SGHRS, CDR2 YFSETQ, per germline. The CDR3 loop reads CASSLVTIDRVRTDTQYF. The CDR3 DNA reads as TGCGCCAGCAGCTTGGTGACCATCGACAGGGTCCGCACAGATACGCAGTATTTT. Full variable domain (remainder filled in from reference TRBV5-1 and TRBJ2-3): KAGVTQTPRYLIKTRGQQVTLSCSPISGHRSVSWYQQTPGQGLQFLFEYFSETQRNKGNFPGRFSGRQFSNSRSEMNVSTLELGDSALYLCASSLVTIDRVRTDTQYFGPGTRLTVL.

V usage is TRBV28 and J usage is TRBJ1-4, with no clear D. V was pared by 2 bases and J by 5 bases, with 15 bases between. This CDR3 has 16 residues. In germline, CDR1 is MDHEN, CDR2 SYDVKM. The CDR3 DNA reads TGTGCCAGCAGTTTAACCGCGTTCAGGAAGAATGAAAAACTGTTTTTT. Amino acid sequence: CASSLTAFRKNEKLFF. Using reference TRBV28 and TRBJ1-4 for the parts outside the CDR3, the full variable domain is DVKVTQSSRYLVKRTGEKVFLECVQDMDHENMFWYRQDPGLGLRLIYFSYDVKMKEKGDIPEGYSVSREKKERFSLILESASTNQTSMYLCASSLTAFRKNEKLFFGSGTQLSVL.